This is a list of T cell receptor beta chains from one sample in a study of shared clonotypes between healthy human individuals. Libraries were prepared by immunoSEQ multiplex PCR; TCRdb keeps only in-frame clonotypes and omits some of them. The sample has some 1,100,000 clones; more than 75% are singletons. The specimen sequenced was memory CD4+ T cells from PBMCs. The receptors were gathered from a man younger than 30 in good health. Some clones in this sample may be carry-over from other donors' samples. CDR3s include the opening cysteine and the closing phenylalanine or tryptophan. The D gene is left open where the match is weak. Rows give clone size only sometimes, using once, few, many, or a class for an expanded clone.

v_gene	abundance	len	j_gene	d_gene	CDR3nt	CDR3aa
TRBV15	NA	14	TRBJ2-5	NA	TGTGCCACCAGCAGGCGCGGGGGCGCAGAGACCCAGTACTTC	CATSRRGGAETQYF
TRBV9	NA	15	TRBJ1-3	NA	TGTGCCAGCAGCCCCCGGAGGGGCTCTGGAAACACCATATATTTT	CASSPRRGSGNTIYF
TRBV27	NA	13	TRBJ2-4	NA	TGTGCCAGCAGGATTTTAGCCAAAAACATTCAGTACTTC	CASRILAKNIQYF
TRBV10-1	NA	15	TRBJ2-1	TRBD2	TGCGCCAGCAGTCCAGGGACTAGCGGGAGGGCTGAGCAGTTCTTC	CASSPGTSGRAEQFF
TRBV28	NA	13	TRBJ1-2	NA	TGTGCCAGCAGGTCAGGCTCCAACTATGGCTACACCTTC	CASRSGSNYGYTF
TRBV18	NA	20	TRBJ1-5	TRBD1	TGTGCCAGCTCACTCGGCCTGGGACAGGGCGGGGGCGGCAGCAATCAGCCCCAGCATTTT	CASSLGLGQGGGGSNQPQHF
TRBV18	once	16	TRBJ2-1	TRBD1	TGTGCCAGCTCACCACCTGGGACAGGGGGCAACGATGAGCAGTTCTTC	CASSPPGTGGNDEQFF
TRBV7-2	NA	17	TRBJ2-3	TRBD2	TGTGCCAGCAGCTTACCACTAGCGGGGACTTACACAGATACGCAGTATTTT	CASSLPLAGTYTDTQYF
TRBV5-6	few	17	TRBJ1-5	NA	TGTGCCAGCAGCTTGCTTATGTCATCTGGAGACGATCAGCCCCAGCATTTT	CASSLLMSSGDDQPQHF
TRBV28	NA	13	TRBJ2-1	NA	TGTGCCAGCAGTATGATAGTCGTCAATGAGCAGTTCTTC	CASSMIVVNEQFF